These T cell receptor beta chains were read from a single sample in a study of cytomegalovirus exposure and HLA in healthy donors. Profiled with immunoSEQ multiplex PCR; TCRdb holds only in-frame clones, not every one. The table has approximately 150,000 clones, more than 80% seen once. Sequencing was performed on PBMCs. Every receptor here comes from a woman under 30 in good health and CMV-seropositive. Both conserved end residues are part of each CDR3. The D gene is left open where the match is weak. Rows may omit the clone size; those that give it use once, few, many or a size class.

j_call | d_call | v_call | clone_size | cdr3_nt | cdr3_aa
TRBJ2-7 | TRBD2 | TRBV18 | . | TGTGCCAGCTCACCCGATCGACTAGCGGGGAAAGAGCAGTACTTC | CASSPDRLAGKEQYF
TRBJ2-1 | TRBD2 | TRBV27 | . | TGTGCCAGCAGTTTAAATAGCGGGAGGGGGGCCTACAATGAGCAGTTCTTC | CASSLNSGRGAYNEQFF
TRBJ2-7 | . | TRBV9 | . | TGTGCCAGCAGCGGCCGGGACTACGAGCAGTACTTC | CASSGRDYEQYF
TRBJ2-7 | . | TRBV15 | . | TGTGCCACCAGCAGAGAACGGGCCTACGAGCAGTACTTC | CATSRERAYEQYF
TRBJ1-4 | TRBD1 | TRBV7-9 | . | TGTGCCAGCAGTTCTCCCGGACAGGGGAATGAAAAACTGTTTTTT | CASSSPGQGNEKLFF
TRBJ2-3 | . | TRBV9 | . | TGTGCCAGCGGGGTGGGAGGCACAGATACGCAGTATTTT | CASGVGGTDTQYF
TRBJ1-5 | TRBD1 | TRBV15 | . | TGTGCCACCAGCGAAGACAGGGTTAGCAATCAGCCCCAGCATTTT | CATSEDRVSNQPQHF
TRBJ1-4 | TRBD1 | TRBV11-2 | . | TGTGCCAGCAGCAAAGGACAGGATTTAAATGAAAAACTGTTTTTT | CASSKGQDLNEKLFF
TRBJ2-7 | TRBD1 | TRBV7-9 | . | TGTGCCAGCAGCTACCGGGACAGGGAGAACGAGCAGTACTTC | CASSYRDRENEQYF
TRBJ2-3 | TRBD2 | TRBV6-5 | . | TGTGCCAGCAGCCCTAGCGGGGGTGGAGATACGCAGTATTTT | CASSPSGGGDTQYF
TRBJ2-3 | . | TRBV6-5 | once | TGTGCCAGCAGTTCCGGTGGTACGCAGTATTTT | CASSSGGTQYF
TRBJ1-3 | TRBD1 | TRBV2 | . | TGTGCCAGCAGGGACAGGGGGAGCTCTGGAAACACCATATATTTT | CASRDRGSSGNTIYF
TRBJ2-1 | TRBD2 | TRBV10-2 | . | TGCGCCAGCAACGGACTAGCGGGGTACAATGAGCAGTTCTTC | CASNGLAGYNEQFF
TRBJ1-5 | . | TRBV4-1 | . | TGCGCCAGCAGCCAAGGCAGGGCCGAAAATCAGCCCCAGCATTTT | CASSQGRAENQPQHF
TRBJ2-3 | . | TRBV9 | . | TGTGCCAGCAGCGTAGATGGTCGGGGGTTTAGCACAGATACGCAGTATTTT | CASSVDGRGFSTDTQYF
TRBJ1-1 | . | TRBV2 | . | TGTGCCAGCAGGGCAGGGGAGGGCACTGAAGCTTTCTTT | CASRAGEGTEAFF
TRBJ2-7 | TRBD1 | TRBV4-1 | . | TGCGCCAGCAGCCTAAGGACAGGGGTCTCCTACGAGCAGTACTTC | CASSLRTGVSYEQYF
TRBJ2-3 | TRBD2 | TRBV5-4 | . | TGTGCCAGCAGTAAAGGGAACCGGGGGGGAGCAGATACGCAGTATTTT | CASSKGNRGGADTQYF
TRBJ2-2 | . | TRBV29-1 | . | TGCAGCGTTGTGGGTGGTTTGGGGGCGGGCCCCCCGAACACCGGGGAGCTGTTTTTT | CSVVGGLGAGPPNTGELFF
TRBJ2-7 | . | TRBV10-3 | . | TGTGCCATCAGTGAGCCTCGGAGGGCCTCCTACGAGCAGTACTTC | CAISEPRRASYEQYF
TRBJ2-7 | . | TRBV28 | once | TGTGCCAGCAGCTCTAGGGGGTGGGACAAAGCCTATGAGCAGTACTTC | CASSSRGWDKAYEQYF
TRBJ2-7 | TRBD2 | TRBV11-2 | . | TGTGCCAGCAGCCTACCCGCTACTAGCGGGAGTTTTAGGGAGCAGTACTTC | CASSLPATSGSFREQYF
TRBJ2-5 | . | TRBV6-5 | . | TGTGCCAGCAGCCGGACACCCTCCCGGGAGACCCAGTACTTC | CASSRTPSRETQYF
TRBJ2-1 | TRBD2 | TRBV11-2 | . | TGTGCCAGCAGCTTAGGGCTAGCGGGGGGGAATGAGCAGTTCTTC | CASSLGLAGGNEQFF
TRBJ1-1 | TRBD1 | TRBV30 | . | TGTGCCTGGGGAAAGGGGGCGCGAACTGAAGCTTTCTTT | CAWGKGARTEAFF
TRBJ2-5 | . | TRBV5-5 | . | TGTGCCAGCAGCTTAGAGGGTGAGACCCAGTACTTC | CASSLEGETQYF
TRBJ2-3 | TRBD2 | TRBV10-1 | . | TGCGCCAGCAGTGAGTTGGGACTAGCGGGGGATGGAGATACGCAGTATTTT | CASSELGLAGDGDTQYF
TRBJ2-7 | . | TRBV21-1 | . | TGTGCCAGCAGCAAGGGCGGACTAGCGGATAACTACGAGCAGTACTTC | CASSKGGLADNYEQYF
TRBJ2-7 | . | TRBV29-1 | . | TGCAGCGCTGCCGGACAGAACTCCTACGAGCAGTACTTC | CSAAGQNSYEQYF
TRBJ1-2 | . | TRBV5-1 | . | TGCGCCAGCAGCCTATACAGGGATGGCTACACCTTC | CASSLYRDGYTF
TRBJ2-7 | . | TRBV5-4 | . | TGTGCCAGCAGCTTGGAACGGGGTTCGCGCGAGCAGTACTTC | CASSLERGSREQYF
TRBJ1-4 | . | TRBV5-5 | . | TGTGCCAGCAGTCTTAGGGGGGAAAAACTGTTTTTT | CASSLRGEKLFF
TRBJ2-7 | TRBD1 | TRBV5-1 | . | TGCGCCAGCAGCCCCCACCCCCAAGGGACAGGGGGCGTTACGAGGGAGCAGTACTTC | CASSPHPQGTGGVTREQYF
TRBJ2-5 | TRBD1 | TRBV5-1 | . | TGCGCCAGCAGCAGGACAGGGATGGAGACCCAGTACTTC | CASSRTGMETQYF
TRBJ1-1 | TRBD1 | TRBV29-1 | . | TGCAGCTCAAACAGGGGAGTAGGGAACACTGAAGCTTTCTTT | CSSNRGVGNTEAFF
TRBJ1-1 | . | TRBV18 | . | TGTGCCAGCTCACCGTTTCCGGGCACTGAAGCTTTCTTT | CASSPFPGTEAFF
TRBJ1-1 | . | TRBV6-6 | . | TGTGCCAGCAGCCTCTCTATGAACACTGAAGCTTTCTTT | CASSLSMNTEAFF
TRBJ2-2 | TRBD2 | TRBV15 | few | TGTGCCACCAGCAGAACCTCTATAGCGGGATCGGGCACCGGGGAGCTGTTTTTT | CATSRTSIAGSGTGELFF
TRBJ2-7 | . | TRBV6-5 | . | TGTGCCAGCAGGCCCTCCGGGAGTCACGAGCAGTACTTC | CASRPSGSHEQYF
TRBJ2-5 | TRBD2 | TRBV7-2 | . | TGTGCCAGCAGCTTCTGGGGAGGGATATCCAACCTGCAAGAGACCCAGTACTTC | CASSFWGGISNLQETQYF
TRBJ1-4 | . | TRBV30 | . | TGTGCCTGGAGTGTACCGGCCTTTGACAGTAATGAAAAACTGTTTTTT | CAWSVPAFDSNEKLFF
TRBJ2-3 | . | TRBV2 | few | TGTGCCAGGGGGAGGCCAAGTGGATATACGCAGTATTTT | CARGRPSGYTQYF
TRBJ1-2 | TRBD1 | TRBV2 | few | TGTGCCAGCACGGGACAGGGGCTGGGGATGGAGGGCTACACCTTC | CASTGQGLGMEGYTF
TRBJ2-4 | . | TRBV29-1 | . | TGCAGCGCCACGGAGGGAAACATTCAGTACTTC | CSATEGNIQYF
TRBJ2-5 | TRBD1 | TRBV6-5 | . | TGTGCCAGCAGTTACAGAGGGGGCCGAGAAGAGACCCAGTACTTC | CASSYRGGREETQYF
TRBJ1-4 | TRBD1 | TRBV2 | . | TGTGCCAGCAGCATAGGACAGGGGCTTGCAACTAATGAAAAACTGTTTTTT | CASSIGQGLATNEKLFF
TRBJ1-2 | TRBD1 | TRBV19 | . | TGTGCCAGTAGCGCCTTTGACAGGGGCTATGGCTACACCTTC | CASSAFDRGYGYTF
TRBJ2-7 | . | TRBV14 | . | TGTGCCAGCAGCCAAGCGGGGGTGGCAGGGACCCTTCTCCTCTACGAGCAGTACTTC | CASSQAGVAGTLLLYEQYF
TRBJ2-5 | . | TRBV19 | . | TGTGTCAAAGATAGGAGGGGCAGAGTGCAAGAGACCCAGTACTTC | CVKDRRGRVQETQYF
TRBJ2-3 | . | TRBV29-1 | . | TGCAGCGTCGCCATAGGGGGAGATACGCAGTATTTT | CSVAIGGDTQYF
TRBJ2-2 | . | TRBV11-2 | once | TGTGCCAGCGTCTATCCAGGGGGGCAGGTCACCGGGGAGCTGTTTTTT | CASVYPGGQVTGELFF
TRBJ1-2 | . | TRBV28 | once | TGTGCCAGCAGTCCCAGGGGTGGCTACACCTTC | CASSPRGGYTF